This T cell receptor (beta chain) was recovered during a study of cytomegalovirus exposure and HLA in healthy donors. Germline-derived CDR1 and CDR2 are SGHTA and FQGTGA. Trimming took off 5 bases at V and 4 bases at J, with 14 bases between the two ends. The CDR3 is 14 amino acids. Amplification used 60 Vbeta primers and 13 Jbeta primers. TCRdb's table, derived via immunoSEQ multiplex PCR, lists solely in-frame clones and lacks some. This table holds 130,000 to 150,000 clones, about 72% found once. The TCR sequence derives from a man aged 60-69 years in good health and CMV-seronegative. Material: PBMCs. The chain recombines TRBV7-3 with TRBJ1-2; tentatively, D is TRBD1 (5 bases). The CDR3 loop is CASSPRALGYGYTF. In DNA, the CDR3 is TGTGCCAGCAGCCCCAGGGCCTTGGGCTATGGCTACACCTTC.